This T cell receptor (beta chain) was profiled in a study of patients and donors after allogeneic stem cell transplantation. MiXCR, run by TCRdb on the RT-PCR reads, gives a single entry per CDR3 protein. The sample lists about 960,000 distinct CDR3 sequences; more than 15% were seen once. The sample comprised blood, either unsorted or a sorted T cell fraction (not recorded which). The sequence was obtained from a human donor who was either an allogeneic HSCT recipient or a stem cell or donor lymphocyte infusion donor (not recorded which). It is not recorded whose cells these are; they may come from a transplant donor.

CDR3 nucleotides: TGCAGTGCTAGGCTGTGGACTAGTTCCAAAAACATTCAGTACTTC. It codes for CSARLWTSSKNIQYF. This chain joins TRBV20-1 and TRBJ2-4; 7 nucleotides line up with TRBD2. Losses at the gene ends were 3 bases for V and 2 bases for J; bases not matched to a gene: 7. There are 15 residues in the CDR3. Germline assignment: CDR1 DFQATT and CDR2 SNEGSKA (reference sequence).